The rows below give T cell receptor beta chains drawn from one sample of a study of blood T cells in healthy people across ages. Each CDR3 protein gets one entry after TCRdb re-called the 5' RACE reads with MiXCR. The sample lists over 500,000 distinct CDR3 sequences; about 50% were seen once. Sequenced: blood. Source of these receptors: a woman over 75 in good health. CDR3s include the opening cysteine and the closing phenylalanine or tryptophan. A D gene is named only where the DNA matches it firmly. Size is stated for part of the rows, as once, few or many counts, or as a class when the clone is expanded.

V gene	D gene	clone size	J gene	CDR3 DNA	CDR3 protein
TRBV20-1	.	.	TRBJ2-7	TGCAGTGCTGCCAGGGGGGGCTACGAGCAGTACTTC	CSAARGGYEQYF
TRBV20-1	TRBD2	.	TRBJ2-5	TGCAGTGCTATTTCGGGGGGGGAGGAGACCCAGTACTTC	CSAISGGEETQYF
TRBV28	TRBD1	.	TRBJ2-7	TGCGCCAGCCTCATTGGGACAGGGGGGGGCTACGAGCAGTACTTC	CASLIGTGGGYEQYF
TRBV20-1	.	few	TRBJ2-1	TGCAGTGCTAGAGATCCCCAGGGGGAGGGTAATGAGCAGTTCTTC	CSARDPQGEGNEQFF
TRBV6-5	TRBD1	many	TRBJ1-2	TGTGCCAGCAGTAGCTCCGGGACAGATTATGGCTACACCTTC	CASSSSGTDYGYTF
TRBV2	TRBD2	.	TRBJ2-2	TGTGCCAGCAGTGACGTGGGACTACTTCACACCGGGGAGCTGTTTTTT	CASSDVGLLHTGELFF
TRBV6-1	TRBD1	.	TRBJ1-1	TGTGCCAGCAGTGTGACAGGGAAAGGGGGCACTGAAGCTTTCTTT	CASSVTGKGGTEAFF
TRBV6-6	TRBD2	.	TRBJ2-7	TGTGCCAGCAGCCTTGGGGCTAGCGGGAGTGACGAGCAGTACTTC	CASSLGASGSDEQYF
TRBV6-2/TRBV6-3	.	.	TRBJ2-3	TGTGCCAGCTCACTTTACGGCGTGGGCACAGATACGCAGTATTTT	CASSLYGVGTDTQYF
TRBV29-1	.	.	TRBJ2-1	TGCAGCGTTGAAGGGCAGGGGTATGAGCAGTTCTTC	CSVEGQGYEQFF
TRBV29-1	TRBD2	many	TRBJ2-1	TGCAGCGTTGTAGCGGGTGGCAATGAGCAGTTCTTC	CSVVAGGNEQFF
TRBV5-1	.	many	TRBJ2-5	TGCGCCAGCAGCTTGACTAGAAGAGAGACCCAGTACTTC	CASSLTRRETQYF
TRBV28	TRBD1	.	TRBJ2-6	TGTGCCAGCCAGACAGGGAGCCTCGTCCTGACTTTC	CASQTGSLVLTF
TRBV30	TRBD1	.	TRBJ2-7	TGTGCCTGGAGTGTTGGACAGGGTGGGTACGAGCAGTACTTC	CAWSVGQGGYEQYF
TRBV9	TRBD2	.	TRBJ2-1	TGTGCCAGCAGCGCAACTCTAGCGGGTGAGCAGTTCTTC	CASSATLAGEQFF
TRBV12-3/TRBV12-4	.	.	TRBJ2-7	TGTGCCAGCATTTCACCTGCGGGGTCTTACGAGCAGTACTTC	CASISPAGSYEQYF
TRBV7-8	.	.	TRBJ2-4	TGTGCCAGCAGCACTATTGGGATAGCCAAAAACATTCAGTACTTC	CASSTIGIAKNIQYF
TRBV2	TRBD1	.	TRBJ1-5	TGTGCCAGCAGTGAAAGAGGGAGGGGGCTTCAGCCCCAGCATTTT	CASSERGRGLQPQHF
TRBV11-3	TRBD2	few	TRBJ2-1	TGTGCCAGCAGCTTGATGGCTAGCGGTAACAATGAGCAGTTCTTC	CASSLMASGNNEQFF
TRBV14	TRBD2	.	TRBJ2-1	TGTGCCAGCGGCCAGAGAACGGGACTAGCCTACAATGAGCAGTTCTTC	CASGQRTGLAYNEQFF
TRBV3-1	.	once	TRBJ2-5	TGTGCCAGCAGCCCGAACCAGGGGACGGGTGAGCAGTACTTC	CASSPNQGTGEQYF
TRBV12-3/TRBV12-4	TRBD2	.	TRBJ2-5	TGTGCCAGCAGTTTAGTCTCTAGCGGGAGGCGAAAGACCCAGTACTTC	CASSLVSSGRRKTQYF
TRBV3-1	.	many	TRBJ2-5	TGTGCCAGCAGCCAAGGTCTTTGGTCCCAGTACTTC	CASSQGLWSQYF
TRBV5-1	TRBD1	.	TRBJ2-7	TGCGCCAGCGGCATTAGGACAGGTGTCGAGCAGTACTTC	CASGIRTGVEQYF
TRBV21-1	.	.	TRBJ2-3	TGTGCCAGCAGCAAAGATGGAGACCAAGGCACAGATACGCAGTATTTT	CASSKDGDQGTDTQYF
TRBV29-1	.	.	TRBJ2-1	TGCAGCGTTGATGGAGGGTATGGCAATGAGCAGTTCTTC	CSVDGGYGNEQFF
TRBV20-1	TRBD1	many	TRBJ2-5	TGCAGTGCTAGAGACCCCGACAGGGGATGGGAGACCCAGTACTTC	CSARDPDRGWETQYF
TRBV20-1	TRBD2	.	TRBJ2-7	TGCAGTGCGAACAGGGGTGGGACTAGCGGGAACTACGAGCAGTACTTC	CSANRGGTSGNYEQYF
TRBV20-1	.	many	TRBJ2-1	TGCAGTCCACGCGACCCGCGTGACAATGAGCAGTTCTTC	CSPRDPRDNEQFF
TRBV4-1	TRBD1	.	TRBJ1-2	TGCGCCAGCAGCCAAGAACCAGGGGGCAACTATGGCTACACCTTC	CASSQEPGGNYGYTF
TRBV28	.	few	TRBJ2-2	TGTGCCAGCAGCTTCAATAGTGGAGGCACCGGGGAGCTGTTTTTT	CASSFNSGGTGELFF
TRBV12-3/TRBV12-4	.	few	TRBJ2-5	TGTGCCAGCAGTTTAGGGGGGGCTCCGGAGACCCAGTACTTC	CASSLGGAPETQYF
TRBV10-3	.	.	TRBJ2-7	TGTGCCATCAGGGGACGAGGGATCTCCTACGAGCAGTACTTC	CAIRGRGISYEQYF
TRBV12-3/TRBV12-4	.	few	TRBJ1-1	TGTGCCAGCAGGCCAGGCTTAAGCCCGGGGACTGAAGCTTTCTTT	CASRPGLSPGTEAFF
TRBV9	.	.	TRBJ2-7	TGTGCCAGCAGCGCCTATGGAGGGCCCACCTACGAGCAGTACTTC	CASSAYGGPTYEQYF
TRBV6-4	TRBD1	.	TRBJ2-1	TGTGCCAGCAGTGACAGAGACAGGGGGTCCAATGAGCAGTTCTTC	CASSDRDRGSNEQFF
TRBV13	.	.	TRBJ1-2	TGTGCCAGCAGCTTACGAACAGGTTCATGGGGCTACACCTTC	CASSLRTGSWGYTF
TRBV13	TRBD2	.	TRBJ2-1	TGTGCCAGCAGCTTAATTCCGAGCGGGAGGGTCGACAGGAATGAGCAGTTCTTC	CASSLIPSGRVDRNEQFF
TRBV20-1	.	.	TRBJ2-1	TGCAGTGCTAGAGATTCGAGTGTAATCCGGACAGCTGAGGATGAGCAGTTCTTC	CSARDSSVIRTAEDEQFF
TRBV2	TRBD1	.	TRBJ2-1	TGTGCCAGCTTACGCTTGGGACAGGGTGAGGGTGAGCAGTTCTTC	CASLRLGQGEGEQFF
TRBV27	.	.	TRBJ2-1	TGTGCCAGCAGTGTATCAGGGGTTTTTGAGCAGTTCTTC	CASSVSGVFEQFF
TRBV6-2/TRBV6-3	.	many	TRBJ2-5	TGTGCCAGCAGTTACTCGTTGGGGGACCAAGAGACCCAGTACTTC	CASSYSLGDQETQYF
TRBV20-1	TRBD1	.	TRBJ1-1	TGCAGTGCTATAGGACAGGGTGGGGCCCTAAACACTGAAGCTTTCTTT	CSAIGQGGALNTEAFF
TRBV25-1	TRBD1	.	TRBJ1-2	TGTGCCAGCAACCAAGGACAGGGACCTAACTATGGCTACACCTTC	CASNQGQGPNYGYTF
TRBV3-1	.	.	TRBJ1-2	TGTGCCAGCAGCCTCCGTCCGGGGGGCTACACCTTC	CASSLRPGGYTF
TRBV6-4	TRBD2	once	TRBJ2-1	TGTGCCAGCAGTAGATTTCCTAGCGGGTCTTCTAGTGAGCAGTTCTTC	CASSRFPSGSSSEQFF
TRBV18	.	.	TRBJ1-1	TGTGCCAGCTCACCCACGGGGGTAGGTGAAGCTTTCTTT	CASSPTGVGEAFF
TRBV20-1	TRBD2	.	TRBJ2-5	TGCAGTGCTAGGGGGACTAGCGGACAGACCCAGTACTTC	CSARGTSGQTQYF
TRBV7-4	.	once	TRBJ1-5	TGTGCCAGCAGCAAGTCCGGGACCCCTATGTTTAAGCCCCAGCATTTT	CASSKSGTPMFKPQHF
TRBV6-5	TRBD1	many	TRBJ2-5	TGTGCCAGCAGTTACTTCCCCGGACAGGGTCAAGAGACCCAGTACTTC	CASSYFPGQGQETQYF
TRBV10-3	.	once	TRBJ1-2	TGTGCCATCAGTGCGGGGGAAGCAGGAAAGGATAGCGACTATGGCTACACCTTC	CAISAGEAGKDSDYGYTF
TRBV12-3/TRBV12-4	.	few	TRBJ2-2	TGTGCCAGCAGTTTAGCCGTATCGGCCGGGACGGACGGGGAGCTGTTTTTT	CASSLAVSAGTDGELFF
TRBV6-6	TRBD2	.	TRBJ2-5	TGTGCCAGCAGTTACCGGGAGGGGTTCCAAGAGACCCAGTACTTC	CASSYREGFQETQYF
TRBV9	.	.	TRBJ2-7	TGTGCCAGCAGCGTCAAGACGAGCGGCGAGCAGTACTTC	CASSVKTSGEQYF